Listed below are T cell receptor beta chains from one sample, sequenced in a study of a mutant IDH1 vaccine in newly diagnosed glioma. The protocol was immunoSEQ multiplex PCR, while the TCRdb copy is restricted to in-frame clones and leaves out a portion. The data contain 30,000 to 40,000 clones, 90% of them singletons. These receptors are not linked to any known antigen. Source: PBMCs, taken from a glioma patient whose treatment included an IDH1 peptide vaccine. These receptors all come from a woman in her 40s with glioma. The CDR3 runs from the conserved cysteine through the conserved F or W. Fields, in order: V gene, clone size, J gene, D gene, CDR3 protein, CDR3 DNA. A D gene is named only where the DNA matches it firmly. Rows may omit the clone size; those that give it use once, few, many or a size class.

V: TRBV2
size: .
J: TRBJ2-2
D: TRBD1
CDR3: CASRLDRGRTGELFF
DNA: TGTGCCAGCAGGCTCGACAGGGGGCGGACCGGGGAGCTGTTTTTT

V: TRBV2
size: once
J: TRBJ2-7
D: .
CDR3: CATSGLFRYEQYF
DNA: TGTGCCACCTCAGGGTTATTTCGCTACGAGCAGTACTTC

V: TRBV9
size: .
J: TRBJ1-2
D: .
CDR3: CASSPNVAPNYGYTF
DNA: TGTGCCAGCAGCCCTAATGTAGCGCCTAACTATGGCTACACCTTC

V: TRBV7-8
size: medium-sized
J: TRBJ2-2
D: TRBD2
CDR3: CASGRLAAGELFF
DNA: TGTGCCAGCGGTCGACTAGCGGCCGGGGAGCTGTTTTTT

V: TRBV6-5
size: .
J: TRBJ2-6
D: .
CDR3: CASSYVRATGANVLTF
DNA: TGTGCCAGCAGTTACGTACGGGCTACTGGGGCCAACGTCCTGACTTTC

V: TRBV6-1
size: .
J: TRBJ2-7
D: .
CDR3: CASSVGGTSSYEQYF
DNA: TGTGCCAGCAGTGTCGGGGGGACATCCTCCTACGAGCAGTACTTC

V: TRBV7-2
size: .
J: TRBJ1-1
D: .
CDR3: CASSLSPGNTEAFF
DNA: TGTGCCAGCAGCCTATCACCGGGAAACACTGAAGCTTTCTTT

V: TRBV7-3
size: .
J: TRBJ1-1
D: TRBD1
CDR3: CASSSTGWNTEAFF
DNA: TGTGCCAGCAGCTCGACAGGGTGGAACACTGAAGCTTTCTTT

V: TRBV19
size: .
J: TRBJ2-7
D: TRBD1
CDR3: CASSMGQGKGEQYF
DNA: TGTGCCAGTAGTATGGGACAGGGAAAGGGCGAGCAGTACTTC

V: TRBV6-6
size: .
J: TRBJ1-5
D: .
CDR3: CASTPGQHQGQPQHF
DNA: TGTGCCAGCACCCCTGGACAGCATCAGGGTCAGCCCCAGCATTTT

V: TRBV5-1
size: once
J: TRBJ2-6
D: TRBD1
CDR3: CASSIQGVGANVLTF
DNA: TGCGCCAGCAGCATACAGGGGGTTGGGGCCAACGTCCTGACTTTC

V: TRBV5-8
size: .
J: TRBJ2-7
D: TRBD2
CDR3: CASSPGGAWDEQYF
DNA: TGTGCCAGCAGCCCGGGAGGGGCCTGGGACGAGCAGTACTTC

V: TRBV5-1
size: .
J: TRBJ1-4
D: .
CDR3: CASSFSGQWEKLFF
DNA: TGCGCCAGCAGCTTTTCTGGACAGTGGGAAAAACTGTTTTTT

V: TRBV6-5
size: .
J: TRBJ2-7
D: TRBD2
CDR3: CASSYSSRGSYEQYF
DNA: TGTGCCAGCAGTTACTCCTCGCGGGGGAGCTACGAGCAGTACTTC

V: TRBV4-2
size: once
J: TRBJ2-7
D: TRBD2
CDR3: CASSQEPSGGEGEQYF
DNA: TGTGCCAGCAGCCAAGAACCTAGCGGGGGTGAAGGCGAGCAGTACTTC

V: TRBV6-1
size: .
J: TRBJ2-3
D: .
CDR3: CASSEARGGSPTDTQYF
DNA: TGTGCCAGCAGTGAAGCGCGGGGCGGTTCTCCCACAGATACGCAGTATTTT

V: TRBV5-4
size: .
J: TRBJ2-3
D: TRBD1
CDR3: CASSRDRGTDTQYF
DNA: TGTGCCAGCAGCCGGGACAGGGGGACAGATACGCAGTATTTT

V: TRBV6-6
size: .
J: TRBJ1-4
D: .
CDR3: CASSYMGDFEKLFF
DNA: TGTGCCAGCAGTTACATGGGGGATTTTGAAAAACTGTTTTTT

V: TRBV27
size: .
J: TRBJ1-1
D: TRBD1
CDR3: CASSPRDRGMNTEAFF
DNA: TGTGCCAGCAGCCCGCGGGACAGGGGAATGAACACTGAAGCTTTCTTT

V: TRBV19
size: .
J: TRBJ1-2
D: .
CDR3: CASRRAERGYGYTF
DNA: TGTGCCAGTCGGCGGGCGGAAAGGGGGTATGGCTACACCTTC

V: TRBV28
size: .
J: TRBJ2-5
D: .
CDR3: CASRSRGRETQYF
DNA: TGTGCCAGCAGGTCCCGCGGGCGTGAGACCCAGTACTTC

V: TRBV7-7
size: .
J: TRBJ2-3
D: .
CDR3: CASSKLGYTQYF
DNA: TGTGCTAGCAGCAAACTGGGTTATACGCAGTATTTT

V: TRBV7-9
size: .
J: TRBJ1-1
D: .
CDR3: CASSLGGDIEAFF
DNA: TGTGCCAGCAGCTTAGGGGGGGACATTGAAGCTTTCTTT

V: TRBV7-9
size: .
J: TRBJ2-2
D: TRBD2
CDR3: CAPSGGGTNTGELFF
DNA: TGTGCCCCCTCCGGGGGGGGGACGAACACCGGGGAGCTGTTTTTT

V: TRBV6-5
size: .
J: TRBJ1-5
D: .
CDR3: CASSYRYSNQPQHF
DNA: TGTGCCAGCAGTTACCGTTATAGCAATCAGCCCCAGCATTTT

V: TRBV6-1
size: once
J: TRBJ1-5
D: TRBD1
CDR3: CAGRGGPNQPQHF
DNA: TGTGCCGGCAGAGGGGGCCCCAATCAGCCCCAGCATTTT

V: TRBV5-4
size: .
J: TRBJ2-2
D: .
CDR3: CASSFFTKNTGELFF
DNA: TGTGCCAGCAGCTTCTTTACAAAGAACACCGGGGAGCTGTTTTTT

V: TRBV2
size: .
J: TRBJ1-3
D: TRBD1
CDR3: CASRPMGQNSGNTIYF
DNA: TGTGCCAGCAGGCCCATGGGACAGAACTCTGGAAACACCATATATTTT

V: TRBV5-4
size: .
J: TRBJ2-7
D: TRBD1
CDR3: CASSRQGQGREQYF
DNA: TGTGCCAGCAGCCGTCAGGGACAGGGGCGGGAGCAGTACTTC

V: TRBV14
size: .
J: TRBJ2-7
D: TRBD2
CDR3: CASSQDRSSGKKFYEQYF
DNA: TGTGCCAGCAGCCAAGATAGGTCTAGCGGAAAGAAATTCTACGAGCAGTACTTC

V: TRBV18
size: .
J: TRBJ1-6
D: .
CDR3: CASSFKGSPLHF
DNA: TGTGCCAGCTCGTTCAAGGGTTCACCCCTCCACTTT

V: TRBV19
size: .
J: TRBJ1-1
D: .
CDR3: CASSDLRPPNTEAFF
DNA: TGTGCCAGTAGCGACTTAAGGCCCCCAAACACTGAAGCTTTCTTT

V: TRBV4-1
size: .
J: TRBJ1-5
D: .
CDR3: CASSQVWPPMRQPQHF
DNA: TGCGCCAGCAGCCAGGTTTGGCCCCCCATGAGGCAGCCCCAGCATTTT

V: TRBV30
size: .
J: TRBJ1-3
D: TRBD1
CDR3: CAWSDSDRDSGNTIYF
DNA: TGTGCCTGGAGTGACTCAGACAGGGACTCTGGAAACACCATATATTTT

V: TRBV4-1
size: .
J: TRBJ1-4
D: .
CDR3: CASSQAGSGNEKLFF
DNA: TGCGCCAGCAGCCAAGCAGGGAGCGGAAATGAAAAACTGTTTTTT

V: TRBV5-4
size: .
J: TRBJ2-5
D: .
CDR3: CASSLEPRGAQYF
DNA: TGTGCCAGCAGCTTGGAGCCCCGAGGGGCCCAGTACTTC

V: TRBV15
size: .
J: TRBJ2-7
D: .
CDR3: CATSRAVLDYEQYF
DNA: TGTGCCACCAGCAGGGCCGTTTTGGATTACGAGCAGTACTTC

V: TRBV15
size: few
J: TRBJ1-2
D: .
CDR3: CATSRGAREGYGYTF
DNA: TGTGCCACCAGCAGAGGGGCCAGGGAAGGCTATGGCTACACCTTC

V: TRBV30
size: .
J: TRBJ2-1
D: .
CDR3: CAWSVLSREFYNEQFF
DNA: TGTGCCTGGAGTGTTCTCTCCAGGGAATTCTACAATGAGCAGTTCTTC

V: TRBV20-1
size: .
J: TRBJ1-1
D: .
CDR3: CSATGPTEAFF
DNA: TGCAGTGCCACAGGGCCCACTGAAGCTTTCTTT

V: TRBV6-6
size: .
J: TRBJ2-7
D: .
CDR3: CASSHGHSYEQYF
DNA: TGTGCCAGCAGCCATGGACATTCCTACGAGCAGTACTTC

V: TRBV4-1
size: .
J: TRBJ1-1
D: .
CDR3: CASSQYRLRPEAFF
DNA: TGCGCCAGCAGCCAATATAGGCTCCGGCCTGAAGCTTTCTTT

V: TRBV5-6
size: .
J: TRBJ1-1
D: .
CDR3: CASSDGGVSAFF
DNA: TGTGCCAGCAGCGATGGGGGGGTGTCGGCTTTCTTT

V: TRBV6-1
size: .
J: TRBJ1-1
D: .
CDR3: CASRVRNTEAFF
DNA: TGTGCCAGCAGAGTAAGGAACACTGAAGCTTTCTTT

V: TRBV6-1
size: .
J: TRBJ2-2
D: .
CDR3: CASSGPITGELFF
DNA: TGTGCCAGCAGCGGGCCTATCACCGGGGAGCTGTTTTTT

V: TRBV14
size: .
J: TRBJ1-1
D: .
CDR3: CASSPGVRANTEAFF
DNA: TGTGCCAGCAGCCCCGGGGTCAGGGCGAACACTGAAGCTTTCTTT

V: TRBV5-1
size: .
J: TRBJ2-5
D: TRBD2
CDR3: CASSLAGAGGQETQYF
DNA: TGCGCCAGCAGCTTGGCCGGGGCGGGGGGACAAGAGACCCAGTACTTC

V: TRBV4-1
size: .
J: TRBJ2-1
D: .
CDR3: CASSQDFYGRGYNEQFF
DNA: TGCGCCAGCAGCCAAGATTTCTACGGGAGAGGCTACAATGAGCAGTTCTTC

V: TRBV18
size: .
J: TRBJ1-4
D: .
CDR3: CASSPQTATNEKLFF
DNA: TGTGCCAGCTCACCACAGACGGCAACTAATGAAAAACTGTTTTTT

V: TRBV5-6
size: .
J: TRBJ1-1
D: .
CDR3: CASSLDPRNTEAFF
DNA: TGTGCCAGCAGCTTGGATCCGCGGAACACTGAAGCTTTCTTT

V: TRBV18
size: .
J: TRBJ2-6
D: TRBD1
CDR3: CASSLLTQGSGANVLTF
DNA: TGTGCCAGCTCTTTACTCACACAGGGGTCTGGGGCCAACGTCCTGACTTTC

V: TRBV10-1
size: .
J: TRBJ2-2
D: .
CDR3: CASSESKLTGELFF
DNA: TGCGCCAGCAGTGAGTCGAAGCTCACCGGGGAGCTGTTTTTT

V: TRBV7-6
size: .
J: TRBJ2-3
D: .
CDR3: CASTLGGEGTDTQYF
DNA: TGTGCCAGCACCCTAGGGGGAGAGGGCACAGATACGCAGTATTTT

V: TRBV18
size: .
J: TRBJ1-4
D: .
CDR3: CASSPGVSSEKLFF
DNA: TGTGCCAGCTCACCAGGGGTCTCCAGTGAAAAACTGTTTTTT

V: TRBV7-9
size: .
J: TRBJ1-2
D: TRBD1
CDR3: CASSPGGQGFNYGYTF
DNA: TGTGCCAGCAGCCCCGGGGGACAGGGGTTTAACTATGGCTACACCTTC

V: TRBV19
size: .
J: TRBJ2-2
D: TRBD2
CDR3: CASSPGFEGRVWELFF
DNA: TGTGCCAGTAGTCCAGGCTTCGAGGGGAGGGTTTGGGAGCTGTTTTTT